Presented here are 21 T cell receptor beta chains from one specimen sequenced in a study of cytomegalovirus exposure and HLA in healthy donors. Both 60 Vbeta primers and 13 Jbeta primers went into the PCR. Method: immunoSEQ multiplex PCR; TCRdb's copy keeps in-frame clones and lacks some. The sample has roughly 250,000 clones; about 80% are singletons. Input material: PBMCs. The receptors here all came from a girl aged 2-10 years in good health and CMV-seronegative.

The chain has TRBV9 and TRBJ2-1; 9 positions match TRBD2. Germline V gives CDR1 SGDLS, CDR2 YYNGEE. The CDR3 has 16 residues. J was trimmed by 7 bases and V by 0 bases; bases with no gene match: 8. For the CDR3, the DNA is TGTGCCAGCAGCGTAGGGGTAGCGGGAGTGGGAAATGAGCAGTTCTTC. Encoded protein: CASSVGVAGVGNEQFF.

This clone was seen a single time. The V and J genes are TRBV6-1 and TRBJ1-1; D gene uncertain. V was shortened by 2 bases and J by 0 bases, with 4 bases between the two germline ends. The CDR3 is made up of 13 amino acids. Germline loops: CDR1 MNHNS, CDR2 SASEGT. The CDR3 DNA reads TGTGCCAGCAGTGAATTCATGAACACTGAAGCTTTCTTT. Translation: CASSEFMNTEAFF.

This clone has only one observation. The rearrangement joins TRBV7-9 to TRBJ2-1, with a weak D call TRBD2 (7 bases). The germline V gene encodes CDR1 SEHNR and CDR2 FQNEAQ (reference sequence). This CDR3 spans 15 amino acids. V was cut by 5 bases and J by 4 bases, with 15 bases left in between. For the CDR3, the DNA is TGTGCCAGCAGCCCAGAGGGGGGGGAATACAATGAGCAGTTCTTC. Its translation: CASSPEGGEYNEQFF.

This CDR3 reads CASSKAGGNTGELFF. CDR3 bases: TGTGCCAGTAGTAAAGCAGGGGGTAACACCGGGGAGCTGTTTTTT. The V and J genes are TRBV19 and TRBJ2-2, with 7 bases that match TRBD1. The CDR3 runs 15 residues. Trimming at V came to 4 bases and at J to 2 bases, leaving 4 bases not matched to a gene. The germline V gene has CDR1 LNHDA and CDR2 SQIVND (reference sequence).

In its sample, this clone was seen a few times. V is TRBV7-9 and J is TRBJ2-3; D is possibly TRBD2 (5 bases). The CDR3 extends over 14 amino acids. CDR1 is SEHNR and CDR2 is FQNEAQ in the germline V gene (reference sequence). V was trimmed by 4 bases and J by 0 bases, leaving 8 bases between them. CDR3 amino acids: CASSSGLSTDTQYF. CDR3 bases: TGTGCCAGCAGCTCCGGACTGAGCACAGATACGCAGTATTTT.

The J gene is TRBJ2-7, the V gene TRBV4-1; 8 nucleotides align to TRBD2. The CDR3 runs 16 residues. Germline trimming cut 1 base from V and 2 bases from J; bases unmatched to any gene: 7. Germline lookup yields CDR1 MGHRA and CDR2 YSYEKL. The DNA for the CDR3 is TGCGCCAGCAGCCAAGTTAGTAGCGGGGCGACCTACGAGCAGTACTTC. It translates to CASSQVSSGATYEQYF.

The chain links TRBV5-1 to TRBJ1-4; D may be TRBD1 (5 bases). The CDR3 totals 15 residues. CDR1 is SGHRS, CDR2 YFSETQ, per germline. The V end lost 0 bases, the J end lost 8 bases, and 14 bases lay between the germline ends. The CDR3 region has the DNA TGCGCCAGCAGCTTGGCGGCGGGGCGTCAAGAAAAACTGTTTTTT. This encodes CASSLAAGRQEKLFF.

This clone was counted a few times. J is TRBJ2-5 and V is TRBV5-1; no clear D. The V end lost 0 bases, the J end lost 1 base, and 16 bases lay between the germline ends. Germline lookup yields CDR1 SGHRS and CDR2 YFSETQ. The CDR3 sequence is 17 residues long. CDR3 nucleotide sequence: TGCGCCAGCAGCTTGGCAATTAGGAGAGCCCTCCAAGAGACCCAGTACTTC. Protein: CASSLAIRRALQETQYF.

This clone appeared a few times. The V and J genes are TRBV5-4 and TRBJ2-3; no firm D call. The V and J ends lost 0 bases and 6 bases respectively, with 14 bases between them. CDR1 SGHNT and CDR2 YYREEE come from the germline V gene (reference sequence). The CDR3 runs to 15 residues. CDR3 loop: CASSLAGASTDTQYF. The DNA of the CDR3 is TGTGCCAGCAGCTTGGCCGGAGCTAGTACTGATACGCAGTATTTT.

This clone occurred once. The V gene is TRBV9, the J gene TRBJ1-5, with unresolved D. Germline V gene lookup returns CDR1 SGDLS and CDR2 YYNGEE. There are 13 residues in the CDR3. V was pared by 7 bases and J by 2 bases, with 10 bases between. CDR3 sequence: CASGPRGNQPQHF. CDR3 DNA: TGTGCCAGCGGCCCCCGGGGCAATCAGCCCCAGCATTTT.

The gene calls are TRBV19 and TRBJ2-3, with a weak D call TRBD1 (6 bases). Germline CDR1 and CDR2: LNHDA and SQIVND (reference sequence). V lost 4 bases, J lost 2 bases, and 22 bases lay in between. The CDR3 spans 18 residues. The CDR3 DNA reads as TGTGCCAGTAGTAGAAGAAAACAGGGATGGAGGCCCACAGATACGCAGTATTTT. The encoded protein is CASSRRKQGWRPTDTQYF.

V is TRBV4-2 and J is TRBJ1-2; D not resolved. Germline CDR1 is LGHNA and CDR2 is YNFKEQ. Deletions cut 6 bases from V and 5 bases from J, with 7 bases between. The CDR3 is made up of 11 amino acids. Here the CDR3 DNA reads TGTGCCAGCAGGGAGGGTTATGGCTACACCTTC. Translated: CASREGYGYTF.

The rearrangement joins TRBV5-1 to TRBJ2-1; TRBD1 matches 7 bases. Per germline, CDR1 SGHRS and CDR2 YFSETQ. The CDR3 length is 14 residues. The junction had 3 bases not matched to a gene; V was cut back by 0 bases and J by 6 bases. The CDR3 sequence: CASSLGAGGNEQFF. DNA for the CDR3: TGCGCCAGCAGCTTGGGGGCAGGGGGCAATGAGCAGTTCTTC.

This clone was counted between two and nine times. The gene calls are TRBV2 and TRBJ1-1; 7 bases fit TRBD1. This CDR3 is built from 13 residues. V lost 6 bases, J lost 4 bases, and 5 bases stayed unmatched. Germline V CDR1 and CDR2: SNHLY, FYNNEI. The CDR3 DNA sequence: TGTGCCAGCAGGGGTAAGGGGGCCACTGAAGCTTTCTTT. Protein: CASRGKGATEAFF.

This clone came up a few times. The chain carries TRBV27 and TRBJ1-2; possible D gene TRBD1, 5 bases. Trimming cost V 3 bases and J 4 bases, with 9 bases left between them. This CDR3 has 13 residues. CDR1 MNHEY and CDR2 SMNVEV come from the germline V gene (reference sequence). The CDR3 DNA follows: TGTGCCAGCAGTTTCAGGGAGGCCTATGGCTACACCTTC. This translates into CASSFREAYGYTF.

The rearrangement joins TRBV28 to TRBJ1-2, with TRBD1 matching 10 bases. J gave up 6 bases and V 5 bases, and 9 bases lay outside the gene matches. CDR1 and CDR2 from the germline V gene are MDHEN and SYDVKM. CDR3 length: 15 amino acids. CDR3 coding DNA: TGTGCCAGCAGTCTCGCTTGGGACAGGGGAAATGGCTACACCTTC. It yields the protein CASSLAWDRGNGYTF.

The chain has TRBV6-5 and TRBJ2-7; maybe TRBD1 (6 bases). Deletions cut 7 bases from V and 4 bases from J, with 14 bases between. This CDR3 has 13 residues. Germline V gives CDR1 MNHEY, CDR2 SVGAGI. CDR3 protein: CASTAGARYEQYF. The CDR3 nucleotides read TGTGCCAGCACCGCAGGGGCCCGATACGAGCAGTACTTC.

V is TRBV15 and J is TRBJ1-4, with TRBD1 identical over 7 bases. CDR1 LNHNV and CDR2 YYDKDF come from the germline V gene (reference sequence). J gave up 8 bases and V 1 base, and 13 bases lay outside the gene matches. This CDR3 has 17 residues. The CDR3 reads CATSRATSGGGEEKLFF. DNA for the CDR3: TGTGCCACCAGCAGAGCGACATCGGGAGGGGGCGAAGAAAAACTGTTTTTT.

The chain recombines TRBV9 with TRBJ2-2; no reliable D call. The V gene's germline CDR1 is SGDLS and CDR2 YYNGEE. CDR3 length equals 13 residues. V lost 4 bases and J lost 7, with 11 bases in between. The CDR3 loop is CASSPPVNGELFF. The CDR3 nucleotides read TGTGCCAGCAGCCCACCGGTGAACGGGGAGCTGTTTTTT.

This clone was counted once. This chain joins TRBV28 and TRBJ1-4; TRBD1 might be the D (5 bases). V was cut by 3 bases and J by 4 bases, with 15 bases left in between. The CDR3 is 16 residues long. CDR1 is MDHEN, CDR2 SYDVKM, per germline. Here the CDR3 reads CASSFLGGHDNEKLFF. In DNA, the CDR3 is TGTGCCAGCAGTTTTTTGGGCGGACACGATAATGAAAAACTGTTTTTT.

The genes are TRBV28 and TRBJ1-2; D may be TRBD1 (5 bases). The ends were cut back, 7 bases at V and 3 bases at J, with 18 bases in the middle. The length of the CDR3 is 15 residues. Germline lookup yields CDR1 MDHEN and CDR2 SYDVKM. CDR3 DNA sequence: TGTGCCAGCATGAGCAGGTGGGGCAGCCACTATGGCTACACCTTC. Translation: CASMSRWGSHYGYTF.